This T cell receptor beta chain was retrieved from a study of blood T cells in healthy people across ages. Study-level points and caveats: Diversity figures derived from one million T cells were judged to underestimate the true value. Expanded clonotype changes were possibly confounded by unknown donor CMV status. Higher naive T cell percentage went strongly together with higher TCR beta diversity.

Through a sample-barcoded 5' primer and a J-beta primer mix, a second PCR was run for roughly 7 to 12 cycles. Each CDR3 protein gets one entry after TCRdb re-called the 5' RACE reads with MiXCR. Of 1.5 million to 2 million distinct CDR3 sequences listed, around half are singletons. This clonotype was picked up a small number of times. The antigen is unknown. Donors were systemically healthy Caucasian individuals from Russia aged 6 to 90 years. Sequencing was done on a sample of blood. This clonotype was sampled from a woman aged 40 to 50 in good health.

The CDR3 region is CASSLMTTAYEQYF. In DNA, the CDR3 is TGCGCCAGCAGCTTAATGACAACCGCCTACGAGCAGTACTTC. The V call is TRBV5-1, the J call TRBJ2-7, with D hard to call. This CDR3 comprises 14 residues. V shed 2 bases and J shed 2 bases, with 11 bases lying between them. Germline V gene data show CDR1 as SGHRS and CDR2 as YFSETQ. Complete variable domain (other parts from reference TRBV5-1 and TRBJ2-7): KAGVTQTPRYLIKTRGQQVTLSCSPISGHRSVSWYQQTPGQGLQFLFEYFSETQRNKGNFPGRFSGRQFSNSRSEMNVSTLELGDSALYLCASSLMTTAYEQYFGPGTRLTVT.